This T cell receptor beta chain was obtained from a study of T cells in Graves' hyperthyroidism and ophthalmopathy. Across the study: Before any treatment, at initial diagnosis, peripheral blood was collected. Whole-study results and caveats: Model-based prediction identified ophthalmopathy a median around 6.5 months prior to its onset. The majority of expanded thyroid clonotypes above 0.001 also appeared in blood.

Of note for this clonotype: Its target is not known.

RNA transcripts were the template for amplifying TCR beta CDR3 regions. The HTBI primer set drove a first-round RT-PCR of the TCR CDR3. TCRdb fed the multiplex PCR reads into MiXCR, producing one record per CDR3 protein. Of a few hundred thousand distinct CDR3 sequences in the sample, less than 20% were seen once. Germline-derived CDR1 and CDR2 are SNHLY and FYNNEI. The CDR3 has 16 amino acids. Trimming took 3 bases from V and 4 from J, leaving 15 bases between them. This receptor was identified in a woman between 50 and 59 years old with Graves' hyperthyroidism. Sequencing used blood. V usage is TRBV2 and J usage is TRBJ2-2; D ambiguous. CDR3 nucleotides: TGTGCCAGCAGTGAGGGATCAAAGCGATCCACCGGGGAGCTGTTTTTT. This codes for CASSEGSKRSTGELFF.